The sequence of this TCR beta chain was determined in a study of vaccination effects on CD4 cells after COVID-19. Culture lasted 10 days before CD4+ T cell isolation. About this clone: What it recognizes is unknown.

The CDR3 covers 12 residues. V lost 5 bases and J 2 bases, leaving 8 bases between the germline ends. Germline values: CDR1 SQVTM, CDR2 ANQGSEA. The method was immunoSEQ multiplex PCR; TCRdb's version includes in-frame clones alone and lacks a portion of them. The sample contains about 45,000 clones, 74% of which appear only once. The receptor was derived from a human donor who had a prior SARS-CoV-2 infection. Sequenced here: CD4+ T cells from PBMCs cultured without peptide, sampled before COVID-19 vaccination. J is TRBJ2-3 and V is TRBV29-1, with D uncertain. The CDR3 is CSVTENTDTQYF. In DNA form, the CDR3 reads TGCAGCGTTACGGAGAACACAGATACGCAGTATTTT.